What follows is one T cell receptor (beta chain) and its context. In the source study's methods: By means of reference gene primer amplification, nucleated cell counts were estimated. Sequenced by immunoSEQ multiplex PCR; TCRdb stores in-frame clones only, minus some. The V and J calls and clone size are taken from that table; D and trimming were inferred from the DNA. The sample lists around 250,000 clones, 90% to 95% occurring once. Participants came from some 23 US areas, aged about 18 to 100 years. The data are from a study of blood T cell repertoires in COVID-19. At the level of the study: Samples representing acute and convalescent COVID-19 were sourced from the United States, Italy and Spain. PBMCs, B-cell-depleted T cells, or T cells provided the cDNA or gDNA that made up the material.

This CDR3 contains 14 residues. With 5 bases clipped from V and 6 bases from J, the junction kept 4 bases outside the gene matches. Germline V CDR1 and CDR2: SEHNR, FQNEAQ (reference sequence). The TCR was taken from a human donor in a cohort exposed to, infected with or recovered from COVID-19 (not recorded which). The donor label of this sample is uncertain. The gene calls are TRBV7-9 and TRBJ1-6, with 7 bases fitting TRBD1. Sequences were obtained from PBMCs or T cells enriched from blood (not recorded which). In nucleotides, the CDR3 is TGTGCCAGCAGCCCAGGGGGGTTTAATTCACCCCTCCACTTT. This codes for CASSPGGFNSPLHF.